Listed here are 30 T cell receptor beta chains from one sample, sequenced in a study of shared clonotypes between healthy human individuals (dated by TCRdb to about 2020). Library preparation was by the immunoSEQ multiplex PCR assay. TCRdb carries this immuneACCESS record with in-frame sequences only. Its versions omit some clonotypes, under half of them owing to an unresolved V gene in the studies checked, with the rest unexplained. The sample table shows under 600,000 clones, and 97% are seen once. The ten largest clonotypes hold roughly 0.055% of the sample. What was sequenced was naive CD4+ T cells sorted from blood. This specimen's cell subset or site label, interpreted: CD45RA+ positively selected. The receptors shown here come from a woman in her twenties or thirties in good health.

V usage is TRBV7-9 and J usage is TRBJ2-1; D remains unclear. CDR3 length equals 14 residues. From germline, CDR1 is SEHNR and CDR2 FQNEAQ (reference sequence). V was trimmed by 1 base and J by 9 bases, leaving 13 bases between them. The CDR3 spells CASSLEWLGAEQFF. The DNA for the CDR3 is TGTGCCAGCAGCTTAGAATGGTTAGGCGCTGAGCAGTTCTTC.

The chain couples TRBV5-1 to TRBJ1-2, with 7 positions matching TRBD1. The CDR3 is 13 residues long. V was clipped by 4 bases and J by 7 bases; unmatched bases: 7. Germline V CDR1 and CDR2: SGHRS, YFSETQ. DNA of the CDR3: TGCGCCAGCAGCCGCACAGGGGAGGGTGGCTACACCTTC. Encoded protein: CASSRTGEGGYTF.

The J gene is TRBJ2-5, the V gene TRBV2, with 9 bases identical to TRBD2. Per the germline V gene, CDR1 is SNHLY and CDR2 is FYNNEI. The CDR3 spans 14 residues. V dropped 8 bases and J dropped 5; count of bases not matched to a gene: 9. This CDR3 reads CASSARREGETQYF. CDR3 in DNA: TGTGCCAGCTCCGCGAGGCGGGAGGGGGAGACCCAGTACTTC.

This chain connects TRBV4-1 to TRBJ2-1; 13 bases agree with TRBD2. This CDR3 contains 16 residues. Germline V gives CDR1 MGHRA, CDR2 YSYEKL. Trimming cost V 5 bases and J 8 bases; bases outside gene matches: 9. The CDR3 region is CASSKRTSGSMDEQFF. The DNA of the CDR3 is TGCGCCAGCAGCAAAAGGACTAGCGGGAGTATGGATGAGCAGTTCTTC.

This CDR3 reads CASSRSGLGIQYF. The CDR3, as DNA: TGTGCCAGCAGCCGCAGCGGACTGGGGATTCAGTACTTC. The rearrangement joins TRBV28 to TRBJ2-4; D is possibly TRBD2 (5 bases). Trimming took 6 bases from V and 10 from J, leaving 16 bases between them. Germline V gene sequence: CDR1 MDHEN, CDR2 SYDVKM. CDR3 size: 13 residues.

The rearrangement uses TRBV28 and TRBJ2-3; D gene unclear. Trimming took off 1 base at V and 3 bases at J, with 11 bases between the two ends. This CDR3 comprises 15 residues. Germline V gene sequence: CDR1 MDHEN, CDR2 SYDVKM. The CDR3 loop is CASSLSQTRTDTQYF. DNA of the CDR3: TGTGCCAGCAGTTTATCCCAGACTCGAACAGATACGCAGTATTTT.

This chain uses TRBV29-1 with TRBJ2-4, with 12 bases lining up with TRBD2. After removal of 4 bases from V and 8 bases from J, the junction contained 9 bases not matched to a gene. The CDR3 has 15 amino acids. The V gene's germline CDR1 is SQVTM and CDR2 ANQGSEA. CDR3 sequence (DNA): TGCAGCGTTGTCAGGACTAGCGGGATTTGGTACATTCAGTACTTC. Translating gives CSVVRTSGIWYIQYF.

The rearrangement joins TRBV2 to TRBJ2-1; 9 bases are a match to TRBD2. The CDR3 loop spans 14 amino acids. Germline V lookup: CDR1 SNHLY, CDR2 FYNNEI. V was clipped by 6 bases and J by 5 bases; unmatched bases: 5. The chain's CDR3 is CASRSLAGNNEQFF. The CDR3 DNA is TGTGCCAGCAGAAGCCTAGCGGGGAACAATGAGCAGTTCTTC.

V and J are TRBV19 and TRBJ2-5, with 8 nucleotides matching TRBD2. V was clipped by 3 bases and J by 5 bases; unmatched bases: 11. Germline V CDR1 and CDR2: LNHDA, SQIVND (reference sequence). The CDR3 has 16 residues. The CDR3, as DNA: TGTGCCAGTAGTATTGGAGCGGGAGAGTGGTGGGAGACCCAGTACTTC. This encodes CASSIGAGEWWETQYF.

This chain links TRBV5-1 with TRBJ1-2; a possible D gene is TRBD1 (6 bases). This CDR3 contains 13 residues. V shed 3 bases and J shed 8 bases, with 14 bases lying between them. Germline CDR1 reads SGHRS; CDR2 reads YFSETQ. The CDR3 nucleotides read TGCGCCAGCAGCTCTAGGACAGTCGAAGGCTACACCTTC. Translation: CASSSRTVEGYTF. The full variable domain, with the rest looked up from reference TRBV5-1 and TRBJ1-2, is KAGVTQTPRYLIKTRGQQVTLSCSPISGHRSVSWYQQTPGQGLQFLFEYFSETQRNKGNFPGRFSGRQFSNSRSEMNVSTLELGDSALYLCASSSRTVEGYTFGSGTRLTVV.

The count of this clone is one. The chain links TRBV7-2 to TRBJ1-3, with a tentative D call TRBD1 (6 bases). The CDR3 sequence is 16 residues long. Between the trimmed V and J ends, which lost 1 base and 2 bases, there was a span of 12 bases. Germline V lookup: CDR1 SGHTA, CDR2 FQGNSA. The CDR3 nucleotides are TGTGCCAGCAGCTTAGGGGCGGGGGCGCCTGGAAACACCATATATTTT. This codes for CASSLGAGAPGNTIYF.

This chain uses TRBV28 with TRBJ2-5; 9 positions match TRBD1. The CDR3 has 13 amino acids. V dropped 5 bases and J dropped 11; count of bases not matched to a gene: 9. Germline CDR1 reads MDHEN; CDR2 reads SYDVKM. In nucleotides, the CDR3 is TGTGCCAGCAGTCCCGGGACAGGGAGGCAGCAGTACTTC. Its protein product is CASSPGTGRQQYF.

The CDR3 DNA reads as TGCGCCAGCAGCTTGAAATCTGGGGACACTGAAGCTTTCTTT. Translation: CASSLKSGDTEAFF. The chain couples TRBV5-1 to TRBJ1-1; D gene unclear. V was shortened by 1 base and J by 3 bases, with 10 bases between the two germline ends. This CDR3 region has 14 residues. Per germline, CDR1 SGHRS and CDR2 YFSETQ.

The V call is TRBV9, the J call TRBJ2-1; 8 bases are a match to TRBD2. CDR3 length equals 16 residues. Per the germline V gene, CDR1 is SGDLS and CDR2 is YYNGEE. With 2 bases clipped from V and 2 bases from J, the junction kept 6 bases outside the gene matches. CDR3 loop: CASSVSGGKTYNEQFF. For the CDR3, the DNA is TGTGCCAGCAGCGTGAGCGGGGGTAAAACCTACAATGAGCAGTTCTTC.

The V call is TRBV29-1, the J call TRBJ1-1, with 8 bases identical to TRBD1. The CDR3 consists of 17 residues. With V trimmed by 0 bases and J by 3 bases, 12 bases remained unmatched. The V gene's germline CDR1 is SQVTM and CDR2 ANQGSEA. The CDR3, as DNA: TGCAGCGTTGAAGACCCGGGACAGGCCATGTGGGACACTGAAGCTTTCTTT. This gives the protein CSVEDPGQAMWDTEAFF.

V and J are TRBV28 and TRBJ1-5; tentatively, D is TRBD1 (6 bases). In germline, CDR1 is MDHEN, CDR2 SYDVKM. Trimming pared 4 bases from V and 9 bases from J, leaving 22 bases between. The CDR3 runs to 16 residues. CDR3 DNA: TGTGCCAGCAGTTCGGCGCGGGGTCGCCTAGGGGGGCCCCAGCATTTT. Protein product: CASSSARGRLGGPQHF.

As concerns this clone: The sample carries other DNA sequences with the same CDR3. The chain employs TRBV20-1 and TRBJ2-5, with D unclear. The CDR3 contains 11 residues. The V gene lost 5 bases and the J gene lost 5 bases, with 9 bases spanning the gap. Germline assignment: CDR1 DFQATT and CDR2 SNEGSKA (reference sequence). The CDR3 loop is CSAPLGETQYF. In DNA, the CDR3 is TGCAGTGCTCCCTTAGGGGAGACCCAGTACTTC.

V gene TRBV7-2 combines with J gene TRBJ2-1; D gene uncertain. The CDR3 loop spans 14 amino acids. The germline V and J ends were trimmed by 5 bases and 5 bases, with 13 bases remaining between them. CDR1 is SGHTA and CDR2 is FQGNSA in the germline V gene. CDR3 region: CASSPQLLDNEQFF. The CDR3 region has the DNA TGTGCCAGCAGCCCGCAACTGCTGGACAATGAGCAGTTCTTC.

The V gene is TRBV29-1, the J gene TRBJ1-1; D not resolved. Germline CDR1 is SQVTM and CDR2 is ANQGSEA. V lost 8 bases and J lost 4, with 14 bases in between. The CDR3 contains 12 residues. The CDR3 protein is CSHSPPGTEAFF. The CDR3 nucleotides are TGCAGCCACTCCCCACCGGGCACTGAAGCTTTCTTT.

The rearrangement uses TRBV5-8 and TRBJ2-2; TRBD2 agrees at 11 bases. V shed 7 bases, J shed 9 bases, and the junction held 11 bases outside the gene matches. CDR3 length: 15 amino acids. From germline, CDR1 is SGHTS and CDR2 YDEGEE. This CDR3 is CASLRLAGLHRELFF. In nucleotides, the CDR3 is TGTGCCAGCTTACGACTAGCGGGACTGCACAGGGAGCTGTTTTTT.

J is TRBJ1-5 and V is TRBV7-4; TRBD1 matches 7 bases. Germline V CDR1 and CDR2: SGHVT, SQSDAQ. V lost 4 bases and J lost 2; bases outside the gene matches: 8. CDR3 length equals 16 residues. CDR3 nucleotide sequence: TGTGCCAGCAGCTCGGAAGGGGGCGCGGGCAATCAGCCCCAGCATTTT. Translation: CASSSEGGAGNQPQHF. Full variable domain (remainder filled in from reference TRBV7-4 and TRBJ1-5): GAGVSQSPRYKVAKRGRDVALRCDSISGHVTLYWYRQTLGQGSEVLTYSQSDAQRDKSGRPSGRFSAERPERSVSTLKIQRTEQGDSAVYLCASSSEGGAGNQPQHFGDGTRLSIL.

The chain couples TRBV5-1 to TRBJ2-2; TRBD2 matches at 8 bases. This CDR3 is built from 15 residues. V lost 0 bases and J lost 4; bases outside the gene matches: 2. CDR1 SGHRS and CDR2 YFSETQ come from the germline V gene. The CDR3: CASSLGTSGTGELFF. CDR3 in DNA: TGCGCCAGCAGCTTGGGTACTAGCGGCACCGGGGAGCTGTTTTTT.

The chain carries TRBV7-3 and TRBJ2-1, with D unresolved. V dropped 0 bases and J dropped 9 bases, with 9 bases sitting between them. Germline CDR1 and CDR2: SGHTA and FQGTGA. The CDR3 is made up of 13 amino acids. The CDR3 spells CASSLTAGREQFF. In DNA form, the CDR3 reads TGTGCCAGCAGCTTAACTGCAGGTCGTGAGCAGTTCTTC.

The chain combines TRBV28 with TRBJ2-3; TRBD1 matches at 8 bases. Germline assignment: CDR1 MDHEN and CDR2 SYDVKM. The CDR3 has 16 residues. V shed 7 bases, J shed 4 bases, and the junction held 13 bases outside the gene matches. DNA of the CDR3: TGTGCCAGCAAGTCGTTCGGGGACAGGACTGCAGATACGCAGTATTTT. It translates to CASKSFGDRTADTQYF.

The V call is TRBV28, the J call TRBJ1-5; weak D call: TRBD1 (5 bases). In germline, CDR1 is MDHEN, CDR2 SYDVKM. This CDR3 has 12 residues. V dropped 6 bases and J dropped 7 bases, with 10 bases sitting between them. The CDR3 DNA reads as TGTGCCAGCAGAGCCAGGGACCAGCCCCAGCATTTT. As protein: CASRARDQPQHF.

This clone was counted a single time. CDR3 loop: CASRRDRDYEQYF. In nucleotides, the CDR3 is TGTGCCAGCAGACGGGACAGGGACTACGAGCAGTACTTC. This rearrangement joins TRBV6-6 to TRBJ2-7; the match to TRBD1 covers 9 bases. CDR3 size: 13 residues. V was clipped by 6 bases and J by 3 bases; unmatched bases: 3. Germline loops: CDR1 MNHNY, CDR2 SVGAGI (reference sequence).

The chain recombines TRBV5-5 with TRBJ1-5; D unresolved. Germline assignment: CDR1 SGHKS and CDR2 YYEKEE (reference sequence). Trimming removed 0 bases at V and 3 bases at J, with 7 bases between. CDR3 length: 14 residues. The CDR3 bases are TGTGCCAGCAGCTTGGTTTGGGACAATCAGCCCCAGCATTTT. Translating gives CASSLVWDNQPQHF.

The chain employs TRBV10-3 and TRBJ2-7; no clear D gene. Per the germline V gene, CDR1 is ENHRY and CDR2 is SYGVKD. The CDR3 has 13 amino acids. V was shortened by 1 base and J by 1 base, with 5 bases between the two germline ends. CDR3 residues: CAISEFASYEQYF. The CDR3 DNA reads TGTGCCATCAGTGAGTTCGCGTCCTACGAGCAGTACTTC.

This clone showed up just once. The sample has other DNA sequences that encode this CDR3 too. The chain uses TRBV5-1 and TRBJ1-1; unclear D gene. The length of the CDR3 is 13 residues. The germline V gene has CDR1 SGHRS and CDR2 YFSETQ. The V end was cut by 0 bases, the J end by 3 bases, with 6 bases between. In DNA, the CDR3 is TGCGCCAGCAGCTTGGACGGATACACTGAAGCTTTCTTT. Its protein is CASSLDGYTEAFF.

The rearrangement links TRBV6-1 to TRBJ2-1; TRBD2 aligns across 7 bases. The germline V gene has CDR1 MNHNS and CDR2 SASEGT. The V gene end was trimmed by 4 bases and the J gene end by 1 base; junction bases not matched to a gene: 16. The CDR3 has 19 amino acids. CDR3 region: CASSGASGLGSRSYNEQFF. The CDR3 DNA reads TGTGCCAGCAGTGGGGCTAGCGGACTAGGTTCACGGTCCTACAATGAGCAGTTCTTC.